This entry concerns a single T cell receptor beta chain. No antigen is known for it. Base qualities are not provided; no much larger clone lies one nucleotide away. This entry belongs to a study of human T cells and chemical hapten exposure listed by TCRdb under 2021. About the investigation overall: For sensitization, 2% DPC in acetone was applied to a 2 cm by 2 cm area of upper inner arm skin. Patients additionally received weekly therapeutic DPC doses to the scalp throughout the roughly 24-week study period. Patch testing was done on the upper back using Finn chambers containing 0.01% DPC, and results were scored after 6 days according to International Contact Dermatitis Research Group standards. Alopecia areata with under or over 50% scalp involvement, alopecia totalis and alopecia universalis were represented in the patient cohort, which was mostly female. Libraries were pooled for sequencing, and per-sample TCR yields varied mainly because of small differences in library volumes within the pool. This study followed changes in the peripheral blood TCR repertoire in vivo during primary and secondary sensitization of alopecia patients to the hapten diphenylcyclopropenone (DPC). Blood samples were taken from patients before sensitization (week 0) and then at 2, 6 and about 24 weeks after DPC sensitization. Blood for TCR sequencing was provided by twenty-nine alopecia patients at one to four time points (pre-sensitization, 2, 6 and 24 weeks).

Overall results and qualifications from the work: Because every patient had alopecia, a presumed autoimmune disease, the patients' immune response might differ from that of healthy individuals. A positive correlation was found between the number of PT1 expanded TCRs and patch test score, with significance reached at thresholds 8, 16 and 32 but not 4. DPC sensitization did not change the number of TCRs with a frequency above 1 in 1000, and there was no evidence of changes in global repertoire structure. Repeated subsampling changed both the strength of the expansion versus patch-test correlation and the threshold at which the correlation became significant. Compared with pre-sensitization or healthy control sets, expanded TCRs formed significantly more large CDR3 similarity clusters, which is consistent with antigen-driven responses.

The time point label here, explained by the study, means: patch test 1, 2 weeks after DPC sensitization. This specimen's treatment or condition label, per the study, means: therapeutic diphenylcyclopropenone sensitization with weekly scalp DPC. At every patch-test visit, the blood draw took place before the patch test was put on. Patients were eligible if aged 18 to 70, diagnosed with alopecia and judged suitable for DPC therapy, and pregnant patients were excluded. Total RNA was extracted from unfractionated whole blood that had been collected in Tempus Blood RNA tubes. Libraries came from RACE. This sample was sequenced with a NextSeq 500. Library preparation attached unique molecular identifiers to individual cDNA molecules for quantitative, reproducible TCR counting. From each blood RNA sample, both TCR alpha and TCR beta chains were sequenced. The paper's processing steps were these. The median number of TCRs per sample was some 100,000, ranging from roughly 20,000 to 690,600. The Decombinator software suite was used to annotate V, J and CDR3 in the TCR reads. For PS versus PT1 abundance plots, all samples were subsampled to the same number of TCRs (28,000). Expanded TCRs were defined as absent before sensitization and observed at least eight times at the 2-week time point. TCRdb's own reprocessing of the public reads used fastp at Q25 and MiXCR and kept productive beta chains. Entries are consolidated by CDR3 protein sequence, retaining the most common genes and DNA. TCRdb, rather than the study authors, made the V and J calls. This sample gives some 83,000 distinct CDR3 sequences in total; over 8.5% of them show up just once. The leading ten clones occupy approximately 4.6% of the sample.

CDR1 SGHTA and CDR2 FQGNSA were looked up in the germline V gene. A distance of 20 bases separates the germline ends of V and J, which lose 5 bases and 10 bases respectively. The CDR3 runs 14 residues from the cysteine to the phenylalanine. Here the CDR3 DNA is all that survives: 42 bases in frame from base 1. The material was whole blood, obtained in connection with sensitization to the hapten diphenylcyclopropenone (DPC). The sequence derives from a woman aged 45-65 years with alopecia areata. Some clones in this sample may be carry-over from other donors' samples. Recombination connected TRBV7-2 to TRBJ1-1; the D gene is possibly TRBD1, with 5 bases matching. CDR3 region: CASSPQEAQGGAFF. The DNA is TGTGCCAGCAGCCCCCAGGAGGCGCAGGGAGGAGCTTTCTTT.